A selection of T cell receptor beta chains follows, all from one sample in a study of shared clonotypes between healthy human individuals. The method was immunoSEQ multiplex PCR; TCRdb's version includes in-frame clones alone and lacks a portion of them. Of roughly 2,000,000 clones detected, just over 90% appear once; the ten largest clones hold over 1.5%. Specimen: naive CD8+ T cells from PBMCs. These receptors were taken from a man younger than 35 in good health. Some clones in this sample may be carry-over from other donors' samples. CDR3s include the opening cysteine and the closing phenylalanine or tryptophan. D genes are given only for firm matches. Some rows mark clone size as missing; the rest say once, few, many or name a class of expanded clone.

j_gene,abundance,v_gene,d_gene,CDR3aa,CDR3nt
TRBJ2-3,.,TRBV10-1,.,CASSPLRSTDTQYF,TGCGCCAGCAGCCCCCTTCGGAGCACAGATACGCAGTATTTT
TRBJ2-7,.,TRBV9,.,CASSPGIAPYEQYF,TGTGCCAGCAGCCCAGGGATAGCTCCCTACGAGCAGTACTTC
TRBJ1-4,.,TRBV7-6,.,CASTNLGSGEKLFF,TGTGCCAGCACCAACCTTGGGTCCGGGGAAAAACTGTTTTTT
TRBJ2-3,.,TRBV7-8,TRBD2,CASSLRASGRWADTQYF,TGTGCCAGCAGCTTACGGGCTAGCGGGAGGTGGGCAGATACGCAGTATTTT
TRBJ2-6,once,TRBV7-3,.,CASSPTSPTRAGANVLTF,TGTGCCAGCAGCCCCACGAGTCCGACGAGGGCTGGGGCCAACGTCCTGACTTTC
TRBJ1-1,.,TRBV19,TRBD1,CASTLGRTGNTEAFF,TGTGCCAGTACCCTTGGTAGGACAGGGAACACTGAAGCTTTCTTT
TRBJ2-2,.,TRBV11-2,.,CASSLGGRRLVTGELFF,TGTGCCAGCAGCTTAGGGGGGCGGCGGTTAGTTACCGGGGAGCTGTTTTTT
TRBJ1-1,.,TRBV4-2,.,CASSQLDGEYTEAFF,TGTGCCAGCAGCCAACTGGACGGAGAGTACACTGAAGCTTTCTTT
TRBJ2-3,.,TRBV27,.,CASSPRVRGGTDTQYF,TGTGCCAGCAGTCCCCGGGTCAGGGGGGGCACAGATACGCAGTATTTT
TRBJ2-7,.,TRBV4-3,.,CASSQDRSGTSYEQYF,TGCGCCAGCAGCCAAGATCGGAGCGGGACATCCTACGAGCAGTACTTC
TRBJ2-7,.,TRBV27,TRBD2,CASSFQTSAHPDYEQYF,TGTGCCAGCAGTTTTCAGACTAGCGCGCACCCGGACTACGAGCAGTACTTC
TRBJ1-2,.,TRBV28,.,CASSHRRGAVYGYTF,TGTGCCAGCAGTCACCGACGGGGAGCTGTCTATGGCTACACCTTC
TRBJ2-2,once,TRBV13,.,CASSIGGTIFGTGELFF,TGTGCCAGCAGCATAGGAGGTACGATTTTTGGCACCGGGGAGCTGTTTTTT
TRBJ2-7,.,TRBV21-1,.,CASSSRSTSVVYEQYF,TGTGCCAGCAGCTCCAGGTCGACTAGCGTAGTCTACGAGCAGTACTTC
TRBJ2-5,.,TRBV9,TRBD2,CASSVGSGASRTQYF,TGTGCCAGCAGCGTAGGTAGCGGGGCGTCAAGGACCCAGTACTTC
TRBJ1-2,.,TRBV28,.,CASRTDGTNYGYTF,TGTGCCAGCAGGACGGACGGAACTAACTATGGCTACACCTTC
TRBJ1-1,.,TRBV9,.,CASSVGGGVNTEAFF,TGTGCCAGCAGCGTAGGGGGCGGGGTGAACACTGAAGCTTTCTTT
TRBJ2-7,.,TRBV28,TRBD2,CASSLGIELADQVDAEQYF,TGTGCCAGCAGTTTAGGAATTGAGCTAGCGGATCAGGTAGATGCCGAGCAGTACTTC
TRBJ1-2,.,TRBV29-1,.,CSAPAGHYGYTF,TGCAGCGCCCCCGCAGGGCACTATGGCTACACCTTC
TRBJ2-7,.,TRBV10-2,TRBD1,CASLADRGYEQYF,TGCGCCAGCTTAGCGGACAGGGGCTACGAGCAGTACTTC
TRBJ1-2,.,TRBV9,.,CASSAYSGPNYGYTF,TGTGCCAGCAGCGCATATTCGGGACCTAACTATGGCTACACCTTC
TRBJ2-1,.,TRBV27,TRBD2,CASSLGLAKDEQFF,TGTGCCAGCAGTTTGGGACTAGCGAAGGATGAGCAGTTCTTC
TRBJ2-5,once,TRBV28,.,CASTGITRSGTQYF,TGTGCCAGTACCGGGATCACCCGGAGTGGGACCCAGTACTTC
TRBJ1-1,.,TRBV29-1,.,CSVERKDSSTEAFF,TGCAGCGTTGAAAGGAAGGACAGTAGCACTGAAGCTTTCTTT
TRBJ2-5,.,TRBV15,.,CATSRGEAQETQYF,TGTGCCACCAGCAGGGGCGAGGCTCAAGAGACCCAGTACTTC
TRBJ2-3,.,TRBV10-2,TRBD2,CASRPPGLASDTQYF,TGCGCCAGCAGACCGCCGGGACTAGCGTCAGATACGCAGTATTTT
TRBJ2-7,.,TRBV27,.,CASGFAPTPYEQYF,TGTGCCAGCGGGTTCGCCCCGACTCCCTACGAGCAGTACTTC
TRBJ1-1,.,TRBV28,.,CASTLGMGEAFF,TGTGCCAGCACCCTAGGGATGGGAGAAGCTTTCTTT
TRBJ2-7,.,TRBV6-4,.,CASSATDHSYEQYF,TGTGCCAGCAGTGCCACGGACCACTCCTACGAGCAGTACTTC
TRBJ2-7,.,TRBV5-1,.,CASSYSRAEAEYEQYF,TGCGCCAGCAGTTACTCTAGAGCCGAAGCGGAATACGAGCAGTACTTC
TRBJ2-1,.,TRBV5-1,TRBD1,CASSFIHADRGGEQFF,TGCGCCAGCAGCTTTATTCACGCCGACAGGGGCGGGGAGCAGTTCTTC
TRBJ1-3,.,TRBV5-1,.,CASRPDSRSGNTIYF,TGCGCCAGCAGGCCCGACAGTCGCTCTGGAAACACCATATATTTT
TRBJ2-7,once,TRBV7-9,TRBD1,CASSSLGTGNEQYF,TGTGCCAGCAGCTCACTTGGGACAGGGAACGAGCAGTACTTC
TRBJ2-5,.,TRBV10-3,.,CATRDLLAETQYF,TGTGCCACCCGGGACCTCCTCGCGGAGACCCAGTACTTC